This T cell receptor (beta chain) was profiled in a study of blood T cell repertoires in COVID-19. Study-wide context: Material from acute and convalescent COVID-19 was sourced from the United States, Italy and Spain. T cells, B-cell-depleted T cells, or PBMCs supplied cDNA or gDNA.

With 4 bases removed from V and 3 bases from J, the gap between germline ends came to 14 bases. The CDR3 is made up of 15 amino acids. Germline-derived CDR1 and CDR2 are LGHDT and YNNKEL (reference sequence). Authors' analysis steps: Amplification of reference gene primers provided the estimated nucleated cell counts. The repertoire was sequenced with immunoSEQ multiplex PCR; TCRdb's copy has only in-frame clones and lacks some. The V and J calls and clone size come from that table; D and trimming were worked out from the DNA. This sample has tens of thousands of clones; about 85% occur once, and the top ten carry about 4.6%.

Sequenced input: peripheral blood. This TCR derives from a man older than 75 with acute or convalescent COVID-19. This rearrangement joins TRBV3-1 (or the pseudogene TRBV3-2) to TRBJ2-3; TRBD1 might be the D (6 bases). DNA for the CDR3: TGTGCCAGCAGCCTTGAAACAACAGGGACAGATACGCAGTATTTT. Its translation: CASSLETTGTDTQYF.